The clone carrying this T cell receptor (beta chain) was seen a handful of times. Its antigen remains unidentified. The sample is drawn from a study of CD8 T cell repertoires and HIV-1 epitope variants. The CDR3 loop spans 17 amino acids. Trimming cost V 0 bases and J 0 bases; bases outside gene matches: 4. Germline loops: CDR1 LGHNA, CDR2 YNFKEQ. Produced via immunoSEQ multiplex PCR; TCRdb's table is partial and in-frame only. Of roughly 6,000 clones in the sample, around 60% were seen once. V gene TRBV4-2 combines with J gene TRBJ2-1, with TRBD2 identical over 8 bases. Sequences were obtained from cultured CD8+ T cells derived from PBMCs. The sequence was collected from a male donor with HIV. CDR3: CASSQDTSGSSYNEQFF. The CDR3 DNA reads TGTGCCAGCAGCCAAGATACTAGCGGAAGCTCCTACAATGAGCAGTTCTTC.